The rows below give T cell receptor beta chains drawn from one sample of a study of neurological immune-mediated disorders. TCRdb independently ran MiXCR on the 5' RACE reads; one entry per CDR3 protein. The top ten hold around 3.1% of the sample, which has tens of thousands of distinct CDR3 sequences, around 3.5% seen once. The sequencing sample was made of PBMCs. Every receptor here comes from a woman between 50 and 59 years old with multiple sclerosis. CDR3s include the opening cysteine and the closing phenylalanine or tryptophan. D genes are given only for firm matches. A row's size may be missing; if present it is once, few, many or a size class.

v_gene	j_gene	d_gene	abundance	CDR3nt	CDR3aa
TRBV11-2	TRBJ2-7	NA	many	TGTGCCAGCAGCTTAGCAAGGTGGGGGGCCAGAAGCTACGAGCAGTACTTC	CASSLARWGARSYEQYF
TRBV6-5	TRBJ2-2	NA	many	TGTGCCAGCAGTTCCGGATACACCGGGGAGCTGTTTTTT	CASSSGYTGELFF
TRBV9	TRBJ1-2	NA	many	TGTGCCAGCAGCGTAGACGAGTATGGCTACACCTTC	CASSVDEYGYTF
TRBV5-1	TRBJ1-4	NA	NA	TGCGCCAGCTGTGCTATGGGGTATCAGGAAAAACTGTTTTTT	CASCAMGYQEKLFF
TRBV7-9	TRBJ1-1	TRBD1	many	TGTGCCAGCAGCTTATTGACAGGGGTGGGCACTGAAGCTTTCTTT	CASSLLTGVGTEAFF
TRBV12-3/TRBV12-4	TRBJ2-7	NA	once	TGTGCCAGCAAGCTGAAAACTTACGAGCAGTACTTC	CASKLKTYEQYF
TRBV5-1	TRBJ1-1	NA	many	TGCGCCAGCAGCTCCCAAATTACGAACACTGAAGCTTTCTTT	CASSSQITNTEAFF
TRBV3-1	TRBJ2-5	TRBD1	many	TGTGCCAGCAGCCAAGATCCTTTTGGGACAGGTTCAGAGACCCAGTACTTC	CASSQDPFGTGSETQYF
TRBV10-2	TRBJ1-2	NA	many	TGCGCCAGCAGTGAGGGGCTTGGTAGTGGCTACACCTTC	CASSEGLGSGYTF
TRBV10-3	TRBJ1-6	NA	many	TGTGCCATCACCTTTCGGCAGGGAAATTCACCCCTCCACTTT	CAITFRQGNSPLHF
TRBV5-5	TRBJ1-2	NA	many	TGTGCCAGCAGCCTATCGGACGGACCCCATGGCTACACCTTC	CASSLSDGPHGYTF
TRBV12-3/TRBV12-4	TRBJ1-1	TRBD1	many	TGTGCCAGCAGACAGGACAGGTTTGAAGAGTACACTGAAGCTTTCTTT	CASRQDRFEEYTEAFF
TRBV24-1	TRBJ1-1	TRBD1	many	TGTGCCACCAAGGGGGCGGTGAACACTGAAGCTTTCTTT	CATKGAVNTEAFF
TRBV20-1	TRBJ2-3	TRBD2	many	TGCAGTGCCCAGCGGGGGCCAATTAGCACAGATACGCAGTATTTT	CSAQRGPISTDTQYF
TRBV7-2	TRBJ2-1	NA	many	TGTGCCAGCAGCTTAGAAGGGGGGCCCCACAATGAGCAGTTCTTC	CASSLEGGPHNEQFF
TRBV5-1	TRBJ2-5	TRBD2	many	TGCGCCAGCAGCAAAGCGGGGGACATCCAAGAGACCCAGTACTTC	CASSKAGDIQETQYF
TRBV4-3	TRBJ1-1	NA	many	TGCGCCAGCAGCCAAGATCTGGGAGGGGCCAACACTGAAGCTTTCTTT	CASSQDLGGANTEAFF
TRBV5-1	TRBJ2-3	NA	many	TGCGCCAGCAGCTTGGTCGGCGGACCCACAGATACGCAGTATTTT	CASSLVGGPTDTQYF
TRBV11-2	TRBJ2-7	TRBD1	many	TGTGCCAGCAGCGTGAACAGACAGGGCTACGAGCAGTACTTC	CASSVNRQGYEQYF
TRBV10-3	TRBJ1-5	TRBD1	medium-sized	TGTGCCATCAGTGATACGGACAGGGGGGTTAATCAGCCCCAGCATTTT	CAISDTDRGVNQPQHF
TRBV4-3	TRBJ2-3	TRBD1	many	TGCGCCAGCAGCCAAGCATCGGCAGGGGGATCAGATACGCAGTATTTT	CASSQASAGGSDTQYF
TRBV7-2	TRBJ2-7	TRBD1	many	TGTGCCAGCAGCCCAGGGACAGGGGGCACCTACGAGCAGTACTTC	CASSPGTGGTYEQYF
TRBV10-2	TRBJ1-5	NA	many	TGCGCCAGCAACTCAGGGAATCAGCCCCAGCATTTT	CASNSGNQPQHF
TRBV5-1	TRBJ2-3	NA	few	TGCGCCAGCAGCTTGTTCGGCGGGACCTTCACAGATACGCAGTATTTT	CASSLFGGTFTDTQYF
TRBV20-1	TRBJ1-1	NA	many	TGCAGTGCTAGAGTTGTGGCTTCTGGGAACACTGAAGCTTTCTTT	CSARVVASGNTEAFF
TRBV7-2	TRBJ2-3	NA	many	TGTGCCAGCAGCCAGAACCTCATACCCCCGACGGATACGCAGTATTTT	CASSQNLIPPTDTQYF
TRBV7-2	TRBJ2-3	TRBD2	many	TGTGCCAGCAGCTTTAGCGGGGGGGCCGCAGATACGCAGTATTTT	CASSFSGGAADTQYF
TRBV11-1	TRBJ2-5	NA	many	TGTGCCAGCAGCTATCCCAGGGCTTCGAATCAGGAGACCCAGTACTTC	CASSYPRASNQETQYF
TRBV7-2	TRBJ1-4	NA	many	TGTGCCAGCAGGCAGAGCAGGACTAATGAAAAACTGTTTTTT	CASRQSRTNEKLFF
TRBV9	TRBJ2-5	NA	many	TGTGCCAGCAGCGTAGGGGTAGCCGAAGAGACCCAGTACTTC	CASSVGVAEETQYF
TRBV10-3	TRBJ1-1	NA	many	TGTGCCACCCACCCCTTCCCGTCAGGGACGAACACTGAAGCTTTCTTT	CATHPFPSGTNTEAFF
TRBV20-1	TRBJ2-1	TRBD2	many	TGCAGTGTTGCTGTTACTAGCGTTGACAATGAGCAGTTCTTC	CSVAVTSVDNEQFF
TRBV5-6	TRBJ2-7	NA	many	TGTGCCAGCAGCTTGTTCGCTTTTGGGGCCTACGAGCAGTACTTC	CASSLFAFGAYEQYF
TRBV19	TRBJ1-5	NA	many	TGTGCCAGTAGTATAGACGGGAACCTTATCCAGCCCCAGCATTTT	CASSIDGNLIQPQHF
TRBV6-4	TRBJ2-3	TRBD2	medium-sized	TGTGCCAGCAGTGAACTAGCGGGGAGAACAGATACGCAGTATTTT	CASSELAGRTDTQYF